Listed below are T cell receptor beta chains from one sample, sequenced in a study of cytomegalovirus exposure and HLA in healthy donors. Sequencing used immunoSEQ multiplex PCR; TCRdb keeps in-frame clones, though not all of them. This listing includes about 140,000 clones. Sequencing was done on a sample of PBMCs. The receptors derive from a male donor in good health and CMV-seronegative. The CDR3 runs from the conserved cysteine through the conserved F or W. D genes are given only for firm matches.

>TRBJ1-6|TRBV6-6|TRBD1
TGTGCCAGCAGCCGGACAGGGGAAAGTTCACCCCTCCACTTT
CASSRTGESSPLHF
>TRBJ1-1|TRBV5-1|TRBD1
TGCGCCAGCAGCTACGCTCAGGACAGGGAAAAGAAGGACACTGAAGCTTTCTTT
CASSYAQDREKKDTEAFF
>TRBJ1-3|TRBV27|.
TGTGCCAGCAGTAGCTCATCGGGAAACACCATATATTTT
CASSSSSGNTIYF
>TRBJ1-2|TRBV9|.
TGTGCCAGCAGCGTAGAATCAGGGAATTATGGCTACACCTTC
CASSVESGNYGYTF
>TRBJ2-7|TRBV19|.
TGTGCCAGTAGTAGCGGGGCCTACGAGCAGTACTTC
CASSSGAYEQYF
>TRBJ2-1|TRBV18|.
TGTGCCAGCTCACTGGGGACCGGGGGTTCCTACAATGAGCAGTTCTTC
CASSLGTGGSYNEQFF
>TRBJ2-3|TRBV18|.
TGTGCCAGCTCACCAGGGGTATCCGGACTAAGCACAGATACGCAGTATTTT
CASSPGVSGLSTDTQYF
>TRBJ2-1|TRBV5-6|.
TGTGCCAGCAGCTTAACGGGGTCCTACAATGAGCAGTTCTTC
CASSLTGSYNEQFF
>TRBJ1-4|TRBV4-3|.
TGCGCCAGCAGCCGAGGAAGGGAGGGGCTCACTAATGAAAAACTGTTTTTT
CASSRGREGLTNEKLFF
>TRBJ1-1|TRBV19|TRBD1
TGTGCCAGTAGTATCGGGACAGGGCATAGGGGGACTGAAGCTTTCTTT
CASSIGTGHRGTEAFF
>TRBJ2-1|TRBV5-1|TRBD2
TGCGCCAGCAGCTTGTTGGGGGAGCCTAGCGGGGGGTACAATGAGCAGTTCTTC
CASSLLGEPSGGYNEQFF
>TRBJ1-2|TRBV7-2|TRBD1
TGTGCCAGCAGCTTAGCGCGACAGGGGGCCTATGGCTACACCTTC
CASSLARQGAYGYTF
>TRBJ2-1|TRBV4-2|TRBD1
TGTGCCAGCAGCCAGGGGACAGGGCCGAGCTCCTACAATGAGCAGTTCTTC
CASSQGTGPSSYNEQFF
>TRBJ1-1|TRBV29-1|.
TGCAGCTTCATCGGAGAGCCCTTAGGTGAAGCTTTCTTT
CSFIGEPLGEAFF
>TRBJ2-6|TRBV28|TRBD1
TGTGCCAGCAAGGACAGGGGAGGGTCCGGGGCCAACGTCCTGACTTTC
CASKDRGGSGANVLTF
>TRBJ1-5|TRBV6-1|.
TGTGCCAGCAGCCTCAGGATAATCAGGCCCCAGCATTTT
CASSLRIIRPQHF
>TRBJ1-6|TRBV4-3|TRBD1
TGCGCCAGCAGACGGGACAGCTCCTATAATTCACCCCTCCACTTT
CASRRDSSYNSPLHF
>TRBJ1-4|TRBV19|TRBD1
TGTGCCAGTAGGCCCCTCCCGGGACAGGGGCATGAAAAACTGTTTTTT
CASRPLPGQGHEKLFF
>TRBJ2-4|TRBV4-1|.
TGCGCCAGCAGCCAAGATTGGGGGCAACCCATTCAGTACTTC
CASSQDWGQPIQYF
>TRBJ1-2|TRBV30|TRBD1
TGTGCCTGGAGTGGAGACAGGGTTTTTAACTATGGCTACACCTTC
CAWSGDRVFNYGYTF
>TRBJ1-1|TRBV6-5|.
TGTGCCAGCAGTTACGGGGGGGCCACTGAAGCTTTCTTT
CASSYGGATEAFF
>TRBJ2-7|TRBV19|TRBD2
TGTGCCAGTAGTCTAATAGCGGGGGGGCTTTACGAGCAGTACTTC
CASSLIAGGLYEQYF
>TRBJ2-3|TRBV7-3|.
TGTGCCAGCAGCTTCATGGGACTTGCCGGCACAGATACGCAGTATTTT
CASSFMGLAGTDTQYF
>TRBJ1-1|TRBV6-1|TRBD1
TGTGCCAGCCGGGACAGGGGGCGGCAGGACACTGAAGCTTTCTTT
CASRDRGRQDTEAFF
>TRBJ1-1|TRBV9|TRBD1
TGTGCCAGCAGCGCCGGACAGGGACTTAAACGTAACACTGAAGCTTTCTTT
CASSAGQGLKRNTEAFF
>TRBJ2-7|TRBV9|TRBD2
TGTGCCAGCAGCGTATCAACTAGCGGCCCCTACGAGCAGTACTTC
CASSVSTSGPYEQYF
>TRBJ2-7|TRBV11-3|.
TGTGCCAGCAGCTTAAGAGGCAGGGCAGACGCCTACGAGCAGTACTTC
CASSLRGRADAYEQYF
>TRBJ2-5|TRBV6-5|TRBD2
TGTGCCAGCGGGATTAGCGGGGGGGAAGGGACCCAGTACTTC
CASGISGGEGTQYF
>TRBJ1-4|TRBV15|.
TGTGCCACCAGCAGGGGAGAGACCGATGAAAAACTGTTTTTT
CATSRGETDEKLFF
>TRBJ1-2|TRBV30|.
TGTGCCTCCCCCCGGGTCCTTAACTATGGCTACACCTTC
CASPRVLNYGYTF
>TRBJ2-2|TRBV5-1|.
TGCGCCAGCAGCCGCCGAGAGTACGCCGGGGAGCTGTTTTTT
CASSRREYAGELFF
>TRBJ2-2|TRBV19|.
TGTGCCAGTAGTACGGGTTCTTTGGGTGGTGGGGAGCTGTTTTTT
CASSTGSLGGGELFF
>TRBJ2-1|TRBV14|TRBD2
TGTGCCAGCAGCCAAGGGACTAGCCCTATCGTTCGGTTCTTC
CASSQGTSPIVRFF
>TRBJ2-1|TRBV11-2|.
TGTGCCAGCAGCTTAGAGGCGGTTCGTAATTTGAATGAGCAGTTCTTC
CASSLEAVRNLNEQFF
>TRBJ1-2|TRBV11-2|TRBD1
TGTGCCAGCAGCTTACGGACAGGGGGGTATGGCTACACCTTC
CASSLRTGGYGYTF
>TRBJ2-1|TRBV19|.
TGTGCCAGTAGTTCCTCGAGAGGCCATGAGCAGTTCTTC
CASSSSRGHEQFF
>TRBJ2-7|TRBV11-1|.
TGTGCCAGCAGCCCCCTGGTGGAGTCCTACGAGCAGTACTTC
CASSPLVESYEQYF
>TRBJ2-1|TRBV6-5|TRBD1
TGTGCCAGCAGTTATGGACAGGGGGGATACAATGAGCAGTTCTTC
CASSYGQGGYNEQFF
>TRBJ2-1|TRBV6-6|.
TGTGCCAGCAGTTACGATGAGGCCTACAATGAGCAGTTCTTC
CASSYDEAYNEQFF
>TRBJ2-7|TRBV7-6|TRBD2
TGTGCCAGCAGCTTAGCTAAGGTTCGTGGTAGCGGGCAATACGAGCAGTACTTC
CASSLAKVRGSGQYEQYF
>TRBJ1-2|TRBV27|TRBD1
TGTGCCAGCAGTTTATCAGGGACAGGGGCCCTCAACTATAGCTACACCTTC
CASSLSGTGALNYSYTF